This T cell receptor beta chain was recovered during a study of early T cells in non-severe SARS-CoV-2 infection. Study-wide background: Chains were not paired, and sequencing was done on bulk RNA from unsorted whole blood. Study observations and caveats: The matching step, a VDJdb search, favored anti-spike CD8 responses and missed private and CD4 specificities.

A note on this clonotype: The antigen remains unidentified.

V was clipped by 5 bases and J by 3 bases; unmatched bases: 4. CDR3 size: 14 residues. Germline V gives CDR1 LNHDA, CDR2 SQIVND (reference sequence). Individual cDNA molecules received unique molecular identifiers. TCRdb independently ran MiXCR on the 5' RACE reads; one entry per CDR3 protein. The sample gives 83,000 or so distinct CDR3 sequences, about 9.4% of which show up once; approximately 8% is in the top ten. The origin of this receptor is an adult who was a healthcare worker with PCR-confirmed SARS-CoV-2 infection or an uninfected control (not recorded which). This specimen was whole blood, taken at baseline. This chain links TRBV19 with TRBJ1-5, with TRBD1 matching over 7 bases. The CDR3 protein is CASSVGQDNQPQHF. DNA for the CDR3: TGTGCCAGTAGTGTCGGACAGGACAATCAGCCCCAGCATTTT.